The present entry profiles one TCR beta chain with its context. The sample comes from a study of naive CD8 T cells in extremely preterm neonates. Measured with immunoSEQ multiplex PCR; TCRdb has only the in-frame clones, and not every one. The sample shows 4,500 to 6,000 clones, around 97% of them seen only once. The V gene's germline CDR1 is MNHEY and CDR2 SMNVEV (reference sequence). The CDR3 has 13 residues. The V gene end was trimmed by 8 bases and the J gene end by 2 bases; junction bases not matched to a gene: 3. Deliveries were elective term cesareans at roughly 35-41 weeks, with no labor or membrane rupture.

V and J are TRBV27 and TRBJ1-2, with TRBD1 matching over 9 bases. The receptor's source is a newborn in good health. The specimen sequenced was naive CD8+ T cells from cord blood. Written as DNA, the CDR3 is TGTGCCAGCGCCGGGACAGGGAACTATGGCTACACCTTC. It is translated as CASAGTGNYGYTF.